This entry concerns a single TCR beta chain. Its antigen remains unidentified. One end of the junction fails to match germline, which may point to a read error. The sample is drawn from a study of molecular identifiers for immune sequencing clone quantification listed by TCRdb under 2018. For the wider study: For a replicate experiment, RNA from around 20,000 or 100,000 naive CD8 T cells was divided into five aliquots, of which four were sequenced. The study was a methods study using CD8 T cells to benchmark molecular-identifier clustering-based TCR repertoire sequencing (MIDCIRS) and TCR RNA copy counting.

Libraries of naive CD8 T cells were built from around 20,000 to 1,000,000 sorted cells, with 10%, 30% or 50% of the purified RNA used. On a BD FACSAria II, naive CD8 T cells were FACS-sorted as CD8+CD4-CCR7+CD45RA+ and collected into RLT Plus buffer. To test detection sensitivity, Jurkat RNA equal to 10 or so TCR copies was added to samples of roughly 18,000-1,100,000 naive CD8 T cells. CD8 T cells were enriched with RosetteSep CD8+ T Cell Enrichment Cocktail and Ficoll-Paque, followed by ACK red cell lysis. Via the germline V gene, CDR1 is MGHDK and CDR2 SYGVNS. The CDR3 holds 14 amino acids from the cysteine to the phenylalanine. Only CDR3 DNA remains: 42 bases, in frame from the first base. Paper-wide results and their limitations: Modeling indicated about three TCR RNA copies recovered per cell, compared with about 9.4 by digital PCR, which implies a capture efficiency of around 30%. Spiked-in Jurkat TCR RNA equivalent to a single cell was reported to be detectable even among approximately 1.1 million naive CD8 T cells. When barcode sub-clustering was left out, chimeric consensus sequences inflated TCR diversity, with chimeras reaching as high as 47%. Highly expanded clone sizes could be underestimated if identical TCR molecules share a barcode. Spiked-in Jurkat TCR RNA (around eleven copies' worth), which is not part of the donor repertoire, was contained in the naive libraries. In CMV-specific effector cells, clones with more than 20 RNA copies accounted for over 97% of molecules, whereas in naive cells such clones accounted for under 1%.

Library construction relied on PCR. TCRdb records NextSeq 500 as the sequencer. Bulk TCR libraries were generated as previously described, with the TCR primers listed in Table S5 used. Purification of total RNA was performed with the Qiagen AllPrep DNA/RNA kit. Before any analysis, reads coming from multiple sequencing runs of the same library were combined into one pool. The original methods were these. Reads were retained only if the reads had an exact TCR constant sequence, and the retained reads were trimmed to 150 nt and grouped according to their 12-nt molecular barcodes. Reads in each barcode group were sub-clustered using a 15% Levenshtein threshold, and a quality-weighted consensus sequence was built for each RNA molecule. Non-functional sequences were excluded, and lower-count sequences lying one edit away from another sequence were also excluded. On the basis of fitting two negative binomial distributions, barcode sub-clusters with fewer than 20% of the maximum read count were discarded. TCRdb applied fastp at Q25 and MiXCR to the public reads, then kept only in-frame beta chains. Every entry covers one CDR3 protein and lists the most common genes and DNA from its rows. The V and J calls come from TCRdb's annotation, not from the publication. This sample has over 85,000 distinct CDR3 sequences in its table, and about 35% of those were observed once. The top ten hold about a tenth of the sample.

What was sequenced was naive CD8+ T cells from blood, with Jurkat cell RNA spiked in. Per the publication, the cell subset or site label means: FACS-sorted CD8+CD4-CCR7+CD45RA+ naive T cells. The V gene is TRBV25-1 and the J gene is TRBJ2-7; the D gene is possibly TRBD1, with 6 bases matching. This clonotype originated in a human donor in good health. Some libraries in this study had Jurkat cell RNA spiked in. DNA sequence: TGTGTCAGCAGTGAATTGAAGGACAGCTACGAGCAGTACTTC. Translated, this is CVSSELKDSYEQYF.